These 18 T cell receptor beta chains originate from one sample sequenced in a study of vaccination and CD4 T cells after COVID-19 (dated by TCRdb to the early 2020s). The treatment or condition label for this specimen denotes: approximately 9-day PBMC culture with coronavirus spike peptide pools or control peptides (ViraFEST assay). Library construction relied on PCR. Sequenced using an Illumina iSeq 100. DNA from cultured CD4+ T cells underwent TCR sequencing with the Oncomine TCR Beta short-read assay at the Johns Hopkins FTIC core. TCRdb handled the public reads itself, with Q25 trimming in fastp and clone calling in MiXCR, and kept productive beta chains. Duplicate CDR3 protein sequences are folded into a single record with the most common DNA and genes. In this sample the table shows about 17,000 distinct CDR3 sequences, roughly 45% of which occur a single time. The ten biggest clones cover 4.5% to 6% of the sample.

These TCRs are of unknown antigen specificity. The source was CD4+ T cells from blood, cultured in vitro, collected before SARS-CoV-2 vaccination. The receptor set was obtained from a human donor who had recovered from COVID-19.

This clonotype was detected once. The chain employs TRBV6-5 and TRBJ2-7, with 7 bases matching TRBD2. The CDR3 is 13 amino acids. Germline V lookup: CDR1 MNHEY, CDR2 SVGAGI. The J segment lost 3 bases and the V segment lost 2 bases, leaving 1 base of the junction unmatched. DNA for the CDR3: TGTGCCAGCAGTTACCGGGGGGTCTACGAGCAGTACTTC. It yields the protein CASSYRGVYEQYF.

V is TRBV7-9 and J is TRBJ2-7, with 10 bases identical to TRBD1. Germline CDR1 reads SEHNR; CDR2 reads FQNEAQ (reference sequence). V shed 6 bases, J shed 5 bases, and the junction held 10 bases outside the gene matches. This CDR3 has 15 residues. For the CDR3, the DNA is TGTGCCAGCAGTGCCATGGGACAGGGGAGCAACGAGCAGTACTTC. Translation: CASSAMGQGSNEQYF.

The chain joins TRBV9 to TRBJ1-2, with D hard to call. The V end lost 4 bases, the J end lost 4 bases, and 11 bases lay between the germline ends. The CDR3 is 13 residues long. Germline CDR1 SGDLS, CDR2 YYNGEE. The CDR3, as DNA: TGTGCCAGCAGCTCCCGCCGGGCCTATGGCTACACCTTC. This gives the protein CASSSRRAYGYTF.

The chain is built from TRBV7-9 and TRBJ1-1, with D tentatively TRBD1 (6 bases). The CDR3 is 15 amino acids. CDR1 is SEHNR, CDR2 FQNEAQ, per germline (reference sequence). Deletions cut 3 bases from V and 1 base from J, with 12 bases between. The CDR3: CASSLVTGRNTEAFF. The CDR3 DNA reads as TGTGCCAGCAGCTTGGTGACAGGCCGGAACACTGAAGCTTTCTTT. Looking up the rest from reference TRBV7-9 and TRBJ1-1 gives the full variable domain: DTGVSQNPRHKITKRGQNVTFRCDPISEHNRLYWYRQTLGQGPEFLTYFQNEAQLEKSRLLSDRFSAERPKGSFSTLEIQRTEQGDSAMYLCASSLVTGRNTEAFFGQGTRLTVV.

The gene calls are TRBV4-2 and TRBJ1-1, with a weak D call TRBD1 (6 bases). CDR1 is LGHNA, CDR2 YNFKEQ, per germline. The V and J ends lost 0 bases and 5 bases respectively, with 16 bases between them. The CDR3 extends over 16 amino acids. The CDR3 reads CASSQDGGGAGTEAFF. Written as DNA, the CDR3 is TGTGCCAGCAGCCAAGATGGGGGGGGCGCGGGGACTGAAGCTTTCTTT.

The chain employs TRBV19 and TRBJ2-2; D is uncertain. The CDR3 covers 16 residues. Germline-derived CDR1 and CDR2 are LNHDA and SQIVND (reference sequence). Trimming removed 7 bases at V and 4 bases at J, with 19 bases between. Here the CDR3 DNA reads TGTGCCAGTAAAGGCCGACAAGGGCTGGGCACCGGGGAGCTGTTTTTT. Protein sequence: CASKGRQGLGTGELFF.

This clonotype has a handful of counts. The chain employs TRBV7-8 and TRBJ1-5; D uncertain. This CDR3 contains 13 residues. CDR1 and CDR2 from the germline V gene are SGHVS and FQNEAQ. V gave up 1 base and J gave up 7 bases, with 8 bases separating them. The DNA for the CDR3 is TGTGCCAGCAGCTTAGGATTACAACAGCCCCAGCATTTT. This codes for CASSLGLQQPQHF.

The chain couples TRBV6-2 or TRBV6-3 to TRBJ1-2; weak D call: TRBD1 (6 bases). Germline V gene data show CDR1 as MNHEY and CDR2 as SVGEGT. The CDR3 has 12 residues. The V end lost 7 bases, the J end lost 8 bases, and 14 bases lay between the germline ends. Written as DNA, the CDR3 is TGTGCCAGCAATCCCCAGGGGTACGGCTACACCTTC. It codes for CASNPQGYGYTF.

The V call is TRBV19, the J call TRBJ1-1; unclear D gene. Trimming stripped 6 bases from V and 6 bases from J, with 8 bases between. CDR1 and CDR2 from the germline V gene are LNHDA and SQIVND (reference sequence). The CDR3 consists of 11 residues. Here the CDR3 reads CASRWAAEAFF. The CDR3 coding sequence is TGTGCCAGTAGATGGGCTGCTGAAGCTTTCTTT.

This clonotype appeared a few times. The chain combines TRBV6-5 with TRBJ1-5; 7 bases are a match to TRBD1. Germline CDR1 reads MNHEY; CDR2 reads SVGAGI. Unmatched junction bases numbered 9, after V lost 2 bases and J lost 2 bases. The CDR3 covers 17 residues. For the CDR3, the DNA is TGTGCCAGCAGTTACCCCTCTTACAGGGGTCGCAATCAGCCCCAGCATTTT. Its translation: CASSYPSYRGRNQPQHF.

V is TRBV1 and J is TRBJ1-2. TRBV1 is listed as a pseudogene. CDR3 length equals 16 residues. The CDR3 is CTSSQDLDTSAYGYTF. As DNA, the CDR3 is TGCACCAGCAGCCAAGATTTAGACACCTCAGCCTATGGCTACACCTTC.

In this sample, this clonotype turned up a few times. The chain carries TRBV28 and TRBJ1-1, with D unresolved. V shed 1 base and J shed 2 bases, with 8 bases lying between them. Germline CDR1 reads MDHEN; CDR2 reads SYDVKM. The CDR3 has 14 residues. CDR3 protein: CASSLLSLNTEAFF. Written as DNA, the CDR3 is TGTGCCAGCAGTTTATTGTCTCTAAACACTGAAGCTTTCTTT.

The J gene is TRBJ1-2, the V gene TRBV2, with D possibly TRBD1 on 6 matching bases. This CDR3 contains 13 residues. V gave up 2 bases and J gave up 8 bases, with 12 bases separating them. Germline CDR1 and CDR2: SNHLY and FYNNEI. CDR3 bases: TGTGCCAGCAGTGAAACAGGGTACGAAGGCTACACCTTC. This sequence encodes CASSETGYEGYTF.

This clonotype showed up just a few times. The V gene is TRBV10-3, the J gene TRBJ1-1; unclear D gene. V lost 0 bases and J lost 0, with 11 bases in between. The CDR3 is made up of 16 amino acids. The germline V gene encodes CDR1 ENHRY and CDR2 SYGVKD. This CDR3 is CAISESTRGMNTEAFF. The CDR3 DNA sequence: TGTGCCATCAGTGAGTCGACTCGGGGTATGAACACTGAAGCTTTCTTT.

V and J are TRBV7-9 and TRBJ1-2; D may be TRBD1 (6 bases). Deletions cut 5 bases from V and 8 bases from J, with 15 bases between. The CDR3 is made up of 13 amino acids. Germline CDR1 is SEHNR and CDR2 is FQNEAQ (reference sequence). The CDR3 protein is CASSTSGVDGYTF. CDR3 nucleotides: TGTGCCAGCAGCACTTCAGGGGTTGACGGCTACACCTTC.

This chain uses TRBV4-2 with TRBJ2-5, with D perhaps matching TRBD1 or TRBD2 (5 bases each). The V and J ends lost 1 base and 5 bases respectively, with 14 bases between them. The CDR3 is 15 amino acids. The germline V gene has CDR1 LGHNA and CDR2 YNFKEQ. The CDR3 spells CASSQVGGGQETQYF. In nucleotides, the CDR3 is TGTGCCAGCAGCCAAGTTGGGGGTGGTCAGGAGACCCAGTACTTC.

The CDR3 reads CATSREVKTDTQYF. The DNA for the CDR3 is TGTGCCACCAGCAGAGAGGTAAAGACAGATACGCAGTATTTT. The chain employs TRBV15 and TRBJ2-3; D gene uncertain. Trimming left V 0 bases short and J 3 bases short, with 7 bases between. The CDR3 spans 14 residues. Germline-derived CDR1 and CDR2 are LNHNV and YYDKDF (reference sequence).

This clonotype was seen a few times. This chain uses TRBV7-2 with TRBJ2-7; D possibly corresponds to TRBD2 (5 bases). The germline V and J ends were trimmed by 1 base and 10 bases, with 14 bases remaining between them. Germline loops: CDR1 SGHTA, CDR2 FQGNSA. The CDR3 length is 13 residues. The CDR3 here is CASSLEGGPSQYF. CDR3 bases: TGTGCCAGCAGCTTAGAAGGAGGCCCATCTCAGTACTTC.